This entry concerns a single T cell receptor beta chain. Antigen unknown. The sample originates from a study of T cell repertoires in cytomegalovirus infection. Trimming pared 1 base from V and 2 bases from J, leaving 35 bases between. The CDR3 runs 23 residues. Germline V lookup: CDR1 SGHTA, CDR2 FQGNSA. TCRdb used MiXCR to reprocess the reads, holding one entry per CDR3 protein. The table lists some 590,000 distinct CDR3 sequences, 40% of them singletons. The clonotype originates from a human donor in good health (CMV status not recorded). Some clones in this sample may be carry-over from other donors' samples. Sequenced material: cultured PBMCs, taken from culture after CMV antigen stimulation. The J gene is TRBJ2-5, the V gene TRBV7-2, with D possibly being TRBD2 (5 bases). The CDR3 DNA follows: TGTGCCAGCAGCTTAGTCTTTCTGCCACCGGCTCCGGGAACCGGAACACCACAAGAGACCCAGTACTTC. Amino acids: CASSLVFLPPAPGTGTPQETQYF.